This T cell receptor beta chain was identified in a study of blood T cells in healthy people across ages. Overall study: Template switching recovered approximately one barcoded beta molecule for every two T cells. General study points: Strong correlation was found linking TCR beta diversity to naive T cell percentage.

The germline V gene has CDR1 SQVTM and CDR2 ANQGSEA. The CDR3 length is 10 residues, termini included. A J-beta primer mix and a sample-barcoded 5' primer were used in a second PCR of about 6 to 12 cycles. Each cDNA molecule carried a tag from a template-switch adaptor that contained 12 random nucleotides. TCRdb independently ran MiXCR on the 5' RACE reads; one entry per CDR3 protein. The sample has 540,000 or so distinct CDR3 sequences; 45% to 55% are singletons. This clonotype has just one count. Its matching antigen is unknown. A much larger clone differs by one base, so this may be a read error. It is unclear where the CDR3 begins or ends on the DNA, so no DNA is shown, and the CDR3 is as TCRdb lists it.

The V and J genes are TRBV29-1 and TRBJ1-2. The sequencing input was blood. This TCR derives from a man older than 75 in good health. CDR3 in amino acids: CSDSDYGCTF.